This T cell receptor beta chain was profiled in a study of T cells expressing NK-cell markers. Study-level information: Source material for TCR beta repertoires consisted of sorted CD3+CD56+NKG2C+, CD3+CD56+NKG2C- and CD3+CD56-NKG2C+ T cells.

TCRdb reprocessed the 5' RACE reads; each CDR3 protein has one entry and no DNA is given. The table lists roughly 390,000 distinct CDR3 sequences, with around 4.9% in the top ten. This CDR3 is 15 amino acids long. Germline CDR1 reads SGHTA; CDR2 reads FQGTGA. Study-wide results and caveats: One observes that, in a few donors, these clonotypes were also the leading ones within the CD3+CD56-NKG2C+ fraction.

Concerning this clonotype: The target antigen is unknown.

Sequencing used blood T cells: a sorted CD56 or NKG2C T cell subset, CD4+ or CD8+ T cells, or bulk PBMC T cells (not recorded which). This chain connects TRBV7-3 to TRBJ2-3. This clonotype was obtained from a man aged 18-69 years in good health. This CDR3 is CASSPAGSRTDTQYF.